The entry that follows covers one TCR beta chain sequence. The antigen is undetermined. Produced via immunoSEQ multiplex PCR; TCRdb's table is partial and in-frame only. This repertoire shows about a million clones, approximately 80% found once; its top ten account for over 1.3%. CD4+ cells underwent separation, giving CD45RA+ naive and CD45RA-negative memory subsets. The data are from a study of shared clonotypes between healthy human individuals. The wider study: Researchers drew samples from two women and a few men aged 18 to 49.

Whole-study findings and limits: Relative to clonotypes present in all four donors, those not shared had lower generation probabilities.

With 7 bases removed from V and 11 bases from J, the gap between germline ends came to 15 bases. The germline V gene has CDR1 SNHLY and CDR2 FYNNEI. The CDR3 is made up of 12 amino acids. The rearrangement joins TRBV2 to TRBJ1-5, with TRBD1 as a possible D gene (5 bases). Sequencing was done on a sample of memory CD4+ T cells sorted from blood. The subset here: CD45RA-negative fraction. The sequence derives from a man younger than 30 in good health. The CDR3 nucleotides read TGTGCCAGCAAAGGGGACCCTTTGGCCCAGCATTTT. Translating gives CASKGDPLAQHF.